This entry is about one T cell receptor (beta chain). Its antigen remains unidentified. Combining a sample-barcoded 5' primer with a J-beta primer mix, a second PCR ran for roughly 6 to 12 cycles. MiXCR, applied by TCRdb to the 5' RACE reads, yields one record per CDR3 protein. The repertoire has over a million distinct CDR3 sequences, 35% to 45% of them found once; the top ten carry under 8%. This entry comes from a study of blood T cells in healthy people across ages. The study's findings and limits: The study lacked donor CMV status, which possibly confounded expanded clonotype changes.

This CDR3 spans 18 amino acids. Germline V gives CDR1 SNHLY, CDR2 FYNNEI. With 4 bases clipped from V and 2 bases from J, the junction kept 15 bases outside the gene matches. Caucasian, healthy and from Russia, the donors were aged between about 6 and 90. Per-sample PBMC isolation yielded at least 7 million cells. This sequence originates from a woman aged 18 to 35 in good health. Material for sequencing was blood. The chain joins TRBV2 to TRBJ2-7, with 9 bases aligning to TRBD1. Here the CDR3 DNA reads TGTGCCAGCAGTGTAGATCCTCATACAGGGGGCTCAACCTACGAGCAGTACTTC. This encodes CASSVDPHTGGSTYEQYF. The full variable domain, in which reference TRBV2 and TRBJ2-7 provide the parts outside the CDR3, is EPEVTQTPSHQVTQMGQEVILRCVPISNHLYFYWYRQILGQKVEFLVSFYNNEISEKSEIFDDQFSVERPDGSNFTLKIRSTKLEDSAMYFCASSVDPHTGGSTYEQYFGPGTRLTVT.